A selection of T cell receptor beta chains follows, all from one sample in a study of cytomegalovirus exposure and HLA in healthy donors. Some clones are missing from TCRdb's copy, which holds only in-frame ones; the method was immunoSEQ multiplex PCR. This table has fewer than 85,000 clones, roughly two thirds appearing once. Sequencing was carried out using PBMCs. Receptor source: a man in his fifties or sixties in good health and CMV-seropositive. Both conserved end residues are part of each CDR3. D genes are given only for firm matches. Only part of the rows carry a size: once, few, many, or a class if the clone is expanded.

abundance: few; d_gene: NA; j_gene: TRBJ1-4; v_gene: TRBV23-1; CDR3aa: CASSPGEGRGTNEKLFF; CDR3nt: TGCGCCAGCAGTCCCGGCGAAGGGAGGGGGACTAATGAAAAACTGTTTTTT
abundance: NA; d_gene: TRBD1; j_gene: TRBJ1-6; v_gene: TRBV4-2; CDR3aa: CASSQDYNAGTGLSPLHF; CDR3nt: TGTGCCAGCAGCCAAGATTACAACGCCGGGACAGGGCTATCACCCCTCCACTTT
abundance: NA; d_gene: NA; j_gene: TRBJ1-5; v_gene: TRBV5-3; CDR3aa: CARNQGEPYQPQHF; CDR3nt: TGTGCCAGAAACCAGGGTGAACCCTATCAGCCCCAGCATTTT
abundance: NA; d_gene: TRBD2; j_gene: TRBJ2-7; v_gene: TRBV4-3; CDR3aa: CASSQVGGGAVSEQYF; CDR3nt: TGCGCCAGCAGCCAAGTAGGCGGGGGGGCCGTCAGCGAGCAGTACTTC
abundance: NA; d_gene: NA; j_gene: TRBJ1-2; v_gene: TRBV7-9; CDR3aa: CATFNDYGYTF; CDR3nt: TGTGCCACCTTTAATGACTATGGCTACACCTTC
abundance: NA; d_gene: NA; j_gene: TRBJ2-3; v_gene: TRBV7-2; CDR3aa: CASSFAPGGYSTDTQYF; CDR3nt: TGTGCCAGCAGCTTTGCGCCGGGTGGATATAGCACAGATACGCAGTATTTT
abundance: once; d_gene: NA; j_gene: TRBJ1-2; v_gene: TRBV12-5; CDR3aa: CASGLSLGGREGWGYTF; CDR3nt: TGTGCTAGTGGTTTGTCACTCGGCGGCAGGGAGGGTTGGGGCTACACCTTC
abundance: NA; d_gene: TRBD1; j_gene: TRBJ1-2; v_gene: TRBV4-1; CDR3aa: CASSQGRDRGFYGYTF; CDR3nt: TGCGCCAGCAGCCAAGGCCGGGACAGGGGCTTCTATGGCTACACCTTC
abundance: NA; d_gene: NA; j_gene: TRBJ1-2; v_gene: TRBV5-5; CDR3aa: CASSAYNYGYTF; CDR3nt: TGTGCCAGCAGCGCCTACAACTATGGCTACACCTTC
abundance: NA; d_gene: NA; j_gene: TRBJ1-1; v_gene: TRBV6-4; CDR3aa: CASSSTGRDTEAFF; CDR3nt: TGTGCCAGCAGTTCCACAGGGAGGGACACTGAAGCTTTCTTT
abundance: few; d_gene: TRBD2; j_gene: TRBJ2-5; v_gene: TRBV27; CDR3aa: CASSFGTSMAAQYF; CDR3nt: TGTGCCAGCAGTTTCGGGACTAGTATGGCGGCCCAGTACTTC